Below, one T cell receptor beta chain is given with its context. The antigen remains undetermined. The CDR3 length is 16 residues. CDR1 and CDR2 from the germline V gene are SQVTM and ANQGSEA. V dropped 8 bases and J dropped 4 bases, with 26 bases sitting between them. The authors incorporated unique molecular identifiers into the TCR beta cDNA libraries. It was from about 1 to 10 million T cells that roughly 0.5 million cDNA molecules came. TCRdb reanalysed the PCR reads using MiXCR and keeps one entry per CDR3 protein. The table records a few hundred thousand distinct CDR3 sequences, 30% to 40% of them present only once. The source of the sample is a study of post-analysis software for immune sequencing data. Study results and limitations: Comparison of patients with controls showed a handful of TRBV segments more frequent in patients, TRBV5-6, TRBV5-1 and TRBV20-1 among them. People with multiple sclerosis had a significantly lower normalized Chao1 diversity than controls did.

The TCR originated in a girl aged 2-17 years with multiple sclerosis. The specimen was blood. This chain connects TRBV29-1 to TRBJ1-2, with D tentatively TRBD1 (5 bases). CDR3 bases: TGCAGCACCACCGACGCCCAGGACAAATCCCGCTATGGCTACACCTTC. It yields the protein CSTTDAQDKSRYGYTF.